These 14 T cell receptor beta chains were all obtained from the same sample, sequenced in a study of T cells after yellow fever vaccination. TCRdb recomputed calls from the 5' RACE reads with MiXCR, one row per CDR3 protein. Among 300,000 or so distinct CDR3 sequences listed, 6.8% were seen once. The sample consisted of PBMCs, taken roughly 45 days after the first yellow fever vaccination. The origin of the receptors is a man aged 18 to 30 who received the YFV17D yellow fever vaccine.

The chain recombines TRBV6-1 with TRBJ1-4; the D gene is possibly TRBD1 (5 bases). Germline CDR1 reads MNHNS; CDR2 reads SASEGT. V was cut by 7 bases and J by 6 bases, with 21 bases left in between. The CDR3 loop spans 16 amino acids. In DNA form, the CDR3 reads TGTGCCAGCAAACCCCGGGGGGTGTCGGGTTATGAAAAACTGTTTTTT. It translates to CASKPRGVSGYEKLFF.

This clonotype was picked up many times. The rearrangement links TRBV6-2 or TRBV6-3 to TRBJ1-5; D not certain. V lost 6 bases and J 3 bases, leaving 18 bases between the germline ends. The V gene's germline CDR1 is MNHEY and CDR2 SVGEGT. This CDR3 spans 16 amino acids. CDR3 amino acids: CASSPFAPVVNQPQHF. CDR3 sequence (DNA): TGTGCCAGCAGCCCGTTTGCTCCGGTGGTCAATCAGCCCCAGCATTTT.

This clonotype occurred many times. This rearrangement joins TRBV7-9 to TRBJ2-7; D is possibly TRBD2 (5 bases). Trimming took off 1 base at V and 6 bases at J, with 13 bases between the two ends. This CDR3 is 14 amino acids long. Germline V gene data show CDR1 as SEHNR and CDR2 as FQNEAQ (reference sequence). CDR3 residues: CASSLGPGRGEQYF. CDR3 DNA: TGTGCCAGCAGCTTAGGCCCCGGCCGGGGCGAGCAGTACTTC. The whole variable domain, filled in from reference TRBV7-9 and TRBJ2-7, reads DTGVSQNPRHKITKRGQNVTFRCDPISEHNRLYWYRQTLGQGPEFLTYFQNEAQLEKSRLLSDRFSAERPKGSFSTLEIQRTEQGDSAMYLCASSLGPGRGEQYFGPGTRLTVT.

The sample holds a few counts of this clonotype. The chain carries TRBV11-2 and TRBJ2-3, with TRBD2 matching 11 bases. Germline lookup yields CDR1 SGHAT and CDR2 FQNNGV. CDR3 length equals 16 residues. V was pared by 0 bases and J by 7 bases, with 6 bases of the junction left unmatched. In nucleotides, the CDR3 is TGTGCCAGCAGCTTAGAACTAGCGGGGGCGGCGAATACGCAGTATTTT. Its translation: CASSLELAGAANTQYF.

This chain connects TRBV5-4 to TRBJ2-5; D may be TRBD1 (5 bases). Germline CDR1 and CDR2: SGHNT and YYREEE (reference sequence). This CDR3 has 13 amino acids. V was trimmed by 7 bases and J by 4 bases, leaving 14 bases between them. The CDR3 DNA reads as TGTGCCAGCGCAGCCAGGGTCAGAGAGACCCAGTACTTC. Amino acid sequence: CASAARVRETQYF.

This clonotype was seen a handful of times. This rearrangement joins TRBV20-1 to TRBJ2-5; maybe TRBD2 (5 bases). Trimming shortened V by 7 bases and J by 4 bases, and 10 bases separated the two germline ends. The CDR3 totals 11 residues. CDR1 and CDR2 (germline): DFQATT, SNEGSKA (reference sequence). The CDR3: CSVSSRETQYF. CDR3 bases: TGCAGTGTGTCTAGCCGAGAGACCCAGTACTTC.

The rearrangement joins TRBV7-2 to TRBJ2-3; D gene ambiguous. The CDR3 length is 14 residues. Germline loops: CDR1 SGHTA, CDR2 FQGNSA. V lost 2 bases and J 2 bases, leaving 8 bases between the germline ends. The CDR3 loop reads CASSLRVYTDTQYF. Written as DNA, the CDR3 is TGTGCCAGCAGCTTACGAGTCTACACAGATACGCAGTATTTT. The full variable domain, with the rest looked up from reference TRBV7-2 and TRBJ2-3, is GAGVSQSPSNKVTEKGKDVELRCDPISGHTALYWYRQSLGQGLEFLIYFQGNSAPDKSGLPSDRFSAERTGGSVSTLTIQRTQQEDSAVYLCASSLRVYTDTQYFGPGTRLTVL.

This clonotype was picked up many times. This sequence joins TRBV27 and TRBJ2-3; D is perhaps TRBD1 or TRBD2 (5 bases each). Germline-derived CDR1 and CDR2 are MNHEY and SMNVEV (reference sequence). The CDR3 is 17 residues long. V lost 5 bases, J lost 0 bases, and 18 bases lay in between. As DNA, the CDR3 is TGTGCCAGCAGTCCGCTCGGGACGGCGGTTAGCACAGATACGCAGTATTTT. This encodes CASSPLGTAVSTDTQYF.

This chain uses TRBV20-1 with TRBJ2-1, with 7 bases that match TRBD2. CDR3 size: 13 residues. Germline V gene lookup returns CDR1 DFQATT and CDR2 SNEGSKA (reference sequence). V shed 1 base, J shed 7 bases, and the junction held 4 bases outside the gene matches. The CDR3: CSARGPGRNEQFF. The CDR3 DNA is TGCAGTGCTAGAGGTCCCGGGAGGAATGAGCAGTTCTTC.

The V gene is TRBV5-1, the J gene TRBJ2-3, with D maybe TRBD1 (6 bases). The V gene's germline CDR1 is SGHRS and CDR2 YFSETQ. V was clipped by 4 bases and J by 0 bases, with 18 bases between them. The CDR3 sequence is 17 residues long. The CDR3 here is CASSTIFTGTSTDTQYF. CDR3 DNA sequence: TGCGCCAGCAGCACCATTTTTACGGGGACAAGCACAGATACGCAGTATTTT. Full variable domain (outside the CDR3, taken from reference TRBV5-1 and TRBJ2-3): KAGVTQTPRYLIKTRGQQVTLSCSPISGHRSVSWYQQTPGQGLQFLFEYFSETQRNKGNFPGRFSGRQFSNSRSEMNVSTLELGDSALYLCASSTIFTGTSTDTQYFGPGTRLTVL.

This clonotype has just a few counts. The chain joins TRBV20-1 to TRBJ2-1; TRBD2 matches 8 bases. Germline V lookup: CDR1 DFQATT, CDR2 SNEGSKA (reference sequence). The CDR3 is 14 amino acids. J gave up 7 bases and V 6 bases, and 11 bases lay outside the gene matches. The CDR3 DNA follows: TGCAGTGCCCCCGATCGGCGGGGGGATAATGAGCAGTTCTTC. Translated: CSAPDRRGDNEQFF.

The gene calls are TRBV6-1 and TRBJ2-7, with D hard to call. With 6 bases removed from V and 0 bases from J, the gap between germline ends came to 12 bases. The germline CDR1 and CDR2 sequences are MNHNS and SASEGT. This CDR3 has 14 amino acids. The CDR3 bases are TGTGCCAGCAGACCTAAAAGAGCCTCCTACGAGCAGTACGTC. Amino acids: CASRPKRASYEQYV.

The rearrangement joins TRBV24-1 to TRBJ1-2; D might be TRBD1 (6 bases). V was trimmed by 4 bases and J by 14 bases, leaving 16 bases between them. Germline-derived CDR1 and CDR2 are KGHDR and SFDVKD. This CDR3 is 12 amino acids long. In DNA, the CDR3 is TGTGCCACCAGTGAAGTGACAGGACGATATACCTTC. Amino acids: CATSEVTGRYTF.

In this sample, this clonotype turned up many times. Written as DNA, the CDR3 is TGTGCCAGCAGTTTTGGGACCAACACCGGGGAGCTGTTTTTT. Its protein product is CASSFGTNTGELFF. This chain joins TRBV27 and TRBJ2-2, with D perhaps given as TRBD1 or TRBD2 (5 bases each). This CDR3 region has 14 residues. The V gene lost 3 bases and the J gene lost 2 bases, with 7 bases spanning the gap. Germline CDR1 reads MNHEY; CDR2 reads SMNVEV (reference sequence).